This TCR beta chain was captured in a study of identical twins. TCRdb independently ran MiXCR on the 5' RACE reads; one entry per CDR3 protein. The repertoire holds approximately 220,000 distinct CDR3 sequences, with less than 8% as singletons. Germline trimming cut 4 bases from V and 9 bases from J; bases unmatched to any gene: 8. The CDR3 sequence is 15 residues long. Germline CDR1 SGHNT, CDR2 YYREEE (reference sequence). These data were also filed under a second study, of yellow fever vaccine responses in identical twins.

This chain uses TRBV5-4 with TRBJ2-1; TRBD1 aligns across 12 bases. The receptor's source is a woman between 18 and 29 years old in good health. The sample comprised memory (CD45RO+) T cells sorted from blood. CDR3: CASSPRDRGLGEQFF. DNA of the CDR3: TGTGCCAGCAGCCCCCGGGACAGGGGGCTGGGTGAGCAGTTCTTC. Full variable domain (remainder filled in from reference TRBV5-4 and TRBJ2-1): ETGVTQSPTHLIKTRGQQVTLRCSSQSGHNTVSWYQQALGQGPQFIFQYYREEENGRGNFPPRFSGLQFPNYSSELNVNALELDDSALYLCASSPRDRGLGEQFFGPGTRLTVL.